The clone carrying this TCR beta chain was detected ten times or more. The antigen remains unidentified. The total RNA that was extracted per sample amounted to at least 5 micrograms. V lost 5 bases, J lost 5 bases, and 18 bases lay in between. Germline-derived CDR1 and CDR2 are MNHNY and SVGAGI (reference sequence). CDR3 length: 15 amino acids. The sample is drawn from a study of blood T cells in healthy people across ages. General study points: Whereas aged donors had fewer naive CD4+ cells, long-lived donors had more of them and higher diversity. A strong correlation between TCR beta diversity and naive T cell percentage was seen. With age, beta diversity per million T cells declined roughly linearly, significantly by 30 to 40.

Through a sample-barcoded 5' primer and a J-beta primer mix, a second PCR was run for roughly 7 to 11 cycles. TCRdb independently ran MiXCR on the 5' RACE reads; one entry per CDR3 protein. Of around 600,000 distinct CDR3 sequences listed, roughly 48% are singletons. This chain joins TRBV6-6 and TRBJ2-5, with D unresolved. The sample consisted of blood. The clonotype originates from a man aged 80 or over in good health. The CDR3 DNA reads as TGTGCCAGCAGTGGATACAGTGGTGTGAGCGAGACCCAGTACTTC. Translation: CASSGYSGVSETQYF.